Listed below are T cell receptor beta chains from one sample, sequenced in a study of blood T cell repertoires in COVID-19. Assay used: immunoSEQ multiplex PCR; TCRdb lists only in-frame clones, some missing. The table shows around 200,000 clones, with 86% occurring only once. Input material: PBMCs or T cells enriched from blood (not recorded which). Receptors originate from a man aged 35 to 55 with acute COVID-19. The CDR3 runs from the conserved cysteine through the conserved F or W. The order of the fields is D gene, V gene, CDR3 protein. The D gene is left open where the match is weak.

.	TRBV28	CASSPDRARERRDTQYF
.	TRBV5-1	CASSLESSYNEQFF
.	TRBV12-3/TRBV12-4	CATANSEPQHF
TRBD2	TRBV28	CASSFVGLAGPEQFF
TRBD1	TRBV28	CASTGQRRNQPQHF
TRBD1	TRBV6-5	CASSRDRGSYEQYF
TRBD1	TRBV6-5	CASSYSNGQGGEQYF
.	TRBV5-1	CASSPDSAATEAFF
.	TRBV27	CASSSQTVNNEQFF
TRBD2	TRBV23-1	CASLPGGEQFF
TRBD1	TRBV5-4	CASSSRDRVGGYTF
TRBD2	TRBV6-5	CASSSPGGTPFF
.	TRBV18	CASSPEQGEAFF
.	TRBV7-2	CASSLNGNGYTF
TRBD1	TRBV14	CASIFRGMRTGELFF
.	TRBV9	CASSVVSLPYNEQFF
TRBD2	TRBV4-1	CASSQIPPPSGSAGELFF
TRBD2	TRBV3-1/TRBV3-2	CASSPDGLAAYNEQFF
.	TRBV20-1	CSAPVTDTQYF
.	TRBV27	CAAGHTNQPQHF
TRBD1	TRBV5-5	CASTGTGVVEKLFF
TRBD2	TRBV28	CASSPGLAEQYF
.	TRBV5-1	CASRRDLTETQYF
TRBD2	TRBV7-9	CASSSTRTSGNTDTQYF
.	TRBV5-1	CASSLESPTATYEQYF
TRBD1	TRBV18	CASSPGGAGYGYTF
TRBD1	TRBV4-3	CASSHDRGPGNTEAFF
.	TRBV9	CASSDPGTQNLVMHF
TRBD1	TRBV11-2	CASSLGSWDSQETQYF
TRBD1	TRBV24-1	CATSDPGTGYAFF
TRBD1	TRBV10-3	CAISNTRGSGANVLTF
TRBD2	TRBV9	CASTRGSGINEQFF
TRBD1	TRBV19	CASSIGTGAQETQYF
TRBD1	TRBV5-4	CASSPVRTGGETQYF
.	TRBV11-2	CASRQPGQTQYF
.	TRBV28	CASSYSYAPSGGGTDTQYF
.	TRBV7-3	CASSPGSGSSYNEQFF
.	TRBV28	CASRPGDSNQPQHF
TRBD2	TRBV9	CASSVGAGGDEQFF
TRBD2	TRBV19	CASRGRQRTTSGRTHNEQFF
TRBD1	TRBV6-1	CASSEARQGETEAFF
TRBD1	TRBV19	CATESQGARGYTF
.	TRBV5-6	CASVAGSPTDTQYF
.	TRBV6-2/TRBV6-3	CASSWGSPGAQYF
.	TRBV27	CASSFQGNYGYTF
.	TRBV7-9	CASSTNRGSYEQYF